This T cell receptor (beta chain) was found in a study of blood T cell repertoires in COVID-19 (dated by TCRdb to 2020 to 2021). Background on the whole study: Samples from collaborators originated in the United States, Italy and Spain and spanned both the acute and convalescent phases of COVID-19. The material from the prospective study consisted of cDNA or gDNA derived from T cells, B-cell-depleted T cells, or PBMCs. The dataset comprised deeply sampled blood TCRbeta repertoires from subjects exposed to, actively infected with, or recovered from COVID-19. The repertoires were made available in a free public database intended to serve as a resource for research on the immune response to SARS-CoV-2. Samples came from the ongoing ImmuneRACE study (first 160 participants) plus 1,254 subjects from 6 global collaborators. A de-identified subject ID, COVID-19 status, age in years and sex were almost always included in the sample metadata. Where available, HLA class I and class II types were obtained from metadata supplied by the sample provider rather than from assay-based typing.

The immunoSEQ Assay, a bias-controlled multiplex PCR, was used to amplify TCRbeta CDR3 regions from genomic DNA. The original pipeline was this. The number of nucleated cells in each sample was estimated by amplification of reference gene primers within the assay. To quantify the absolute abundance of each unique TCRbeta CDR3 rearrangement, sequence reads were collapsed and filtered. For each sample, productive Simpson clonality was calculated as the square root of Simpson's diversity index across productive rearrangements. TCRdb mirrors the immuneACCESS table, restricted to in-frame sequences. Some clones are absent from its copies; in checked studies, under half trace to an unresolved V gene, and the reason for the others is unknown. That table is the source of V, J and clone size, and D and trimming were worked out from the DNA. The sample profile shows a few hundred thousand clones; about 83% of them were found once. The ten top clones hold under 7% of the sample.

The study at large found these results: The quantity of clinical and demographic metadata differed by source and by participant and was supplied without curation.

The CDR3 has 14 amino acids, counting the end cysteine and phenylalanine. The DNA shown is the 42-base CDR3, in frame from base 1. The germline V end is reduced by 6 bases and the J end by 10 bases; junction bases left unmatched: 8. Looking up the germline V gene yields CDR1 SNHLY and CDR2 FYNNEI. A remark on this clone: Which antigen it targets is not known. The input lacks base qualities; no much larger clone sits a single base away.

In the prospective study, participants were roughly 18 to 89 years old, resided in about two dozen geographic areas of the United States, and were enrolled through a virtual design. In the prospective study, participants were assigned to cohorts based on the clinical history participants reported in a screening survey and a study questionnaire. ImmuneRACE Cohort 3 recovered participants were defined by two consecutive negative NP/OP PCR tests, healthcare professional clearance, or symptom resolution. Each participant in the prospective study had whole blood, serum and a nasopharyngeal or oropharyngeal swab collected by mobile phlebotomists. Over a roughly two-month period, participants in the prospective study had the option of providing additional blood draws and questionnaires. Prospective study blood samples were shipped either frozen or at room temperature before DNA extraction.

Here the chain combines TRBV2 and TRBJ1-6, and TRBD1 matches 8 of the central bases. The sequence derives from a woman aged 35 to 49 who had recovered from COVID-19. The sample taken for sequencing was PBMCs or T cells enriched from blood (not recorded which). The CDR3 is CASSPGQGRSPLHF. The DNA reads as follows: TGTGCCAGCAGCCCCGGACAGGGAAGATCACCCCTCCACTTT.